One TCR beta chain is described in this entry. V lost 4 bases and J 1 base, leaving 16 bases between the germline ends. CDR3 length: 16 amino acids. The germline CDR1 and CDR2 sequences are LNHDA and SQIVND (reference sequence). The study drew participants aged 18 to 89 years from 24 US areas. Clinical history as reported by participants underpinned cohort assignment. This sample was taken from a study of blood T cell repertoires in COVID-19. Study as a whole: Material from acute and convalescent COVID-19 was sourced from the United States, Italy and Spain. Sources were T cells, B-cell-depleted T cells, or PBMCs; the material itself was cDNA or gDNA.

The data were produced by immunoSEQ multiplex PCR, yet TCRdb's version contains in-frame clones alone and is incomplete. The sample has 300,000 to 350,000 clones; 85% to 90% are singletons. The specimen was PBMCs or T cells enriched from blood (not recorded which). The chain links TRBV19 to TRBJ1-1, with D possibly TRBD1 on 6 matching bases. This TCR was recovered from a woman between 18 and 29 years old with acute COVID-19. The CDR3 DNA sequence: TGTGCCAGTAGTAATGACAGGTCTGTTGAGAACACTGAAGCTTTCTTT. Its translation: CASSNDRSVENTEAFF.